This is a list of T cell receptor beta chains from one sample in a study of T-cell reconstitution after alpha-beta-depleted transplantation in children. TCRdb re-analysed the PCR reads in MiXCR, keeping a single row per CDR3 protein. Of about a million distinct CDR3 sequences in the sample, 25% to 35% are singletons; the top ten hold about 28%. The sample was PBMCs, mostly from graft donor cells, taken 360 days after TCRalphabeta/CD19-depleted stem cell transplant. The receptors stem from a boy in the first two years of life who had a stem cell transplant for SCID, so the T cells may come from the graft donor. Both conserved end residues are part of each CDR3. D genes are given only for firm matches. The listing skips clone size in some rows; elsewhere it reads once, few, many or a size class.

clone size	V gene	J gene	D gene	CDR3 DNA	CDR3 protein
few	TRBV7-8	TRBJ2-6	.	TGTGCCAGCAGCTTCTTTCCCTCTGGGGCCAACGTCCTGACTTTC	CASSFFPSGANVLTF
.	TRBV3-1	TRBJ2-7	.	TGTGCCAGCAGCCAAGATGGGGGCCTCGATTACAAGCAGTACTTC	CASSQDGGLDYKQYF
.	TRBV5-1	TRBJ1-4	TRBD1	TGCGCCAGCAGCCCAGGGACAGGGAGTTACTCTAATGAAAAACTGTTTTTT	CASSPGTGSYSNEKLFF
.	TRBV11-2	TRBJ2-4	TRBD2	TGTGCCAGCAGCTTTAGCGGGGGCCAGGGCATTCAGTACTTC	CASSFSGGQGIQYF
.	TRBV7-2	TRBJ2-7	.	TGTGCCAGCAGTAGGGGCCAGGGCAAAGGCTACGAGCAGTACTTC	CASSRGQGKGYEQYF
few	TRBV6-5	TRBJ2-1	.	TGTGCCAGCAGTTACGAGGGTGGACGGTACAATGAGCAGTTCTTC	CASSYEGGRYNEQFF
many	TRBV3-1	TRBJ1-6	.	TGTGCCAGCAGCCGGTTTCGAGGTCTAATGCCCCTCCACTTT	CASSRFRGLMPLHF
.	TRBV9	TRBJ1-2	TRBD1	TGTGCCAGCAGCGTAGCTACGGGGACAGGCTATTATGGCTACACCTTC	CASSVATGTGYYGYTF
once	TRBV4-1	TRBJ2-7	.	TGCGCCAGCAGCCAAAGGGGTAAGGTCGACGAGCAGTACTTC	CASSQRGKVDEQYF
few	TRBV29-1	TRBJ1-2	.	TGCAGCGTTGGGGGAAAAGGGAGGCACTATGGCTACACCTTC	CSVGGKGRHYGYTF
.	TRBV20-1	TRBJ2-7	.	TGCAGTGCTAGGGAAGAAACCTACGAGCAGTACTTC	CSAREETYEQYF
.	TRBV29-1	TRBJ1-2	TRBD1	TGCAGCGTTGGACAGGGGGTTGGGAGCTACACCTTC	CSVGQGVGSYTF
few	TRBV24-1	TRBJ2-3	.	TGTGCCACCAGTGAGGCTCTGGGGAACACAGATACGCAGTATTTT	CATSEALGNTDTQYF
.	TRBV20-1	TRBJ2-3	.	TGCAGTGCTGGGCCCAGGGTGTCAGATACGCAGTATTTT	CSAGPRVSDTQYF
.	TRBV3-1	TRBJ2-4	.	TGTGCCAGCAGCCGGGGACACCTCCTAGCCAAAAACATTCAGTACTTC	CASSRGHLLAKNIQYF
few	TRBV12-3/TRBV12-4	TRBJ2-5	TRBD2	TGTGCCAGCAGTTTTTTAAGGACTAGCGGCCAAGAGACCCAGTACTTC	CASSFLRTSGQETQYF
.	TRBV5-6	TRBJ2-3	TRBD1	TGTGCCAGCAGCTTGCGACAGGGGGCCACAGATACGCAGTATTTT	CASSLRQGATDTQYF
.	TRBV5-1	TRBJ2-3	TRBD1	TGCGCCAGCAGCATAAACTCCGGGACAGGGGAAGGGGATACGCAGTATTTT	CASSINSGTGEGDTQYF
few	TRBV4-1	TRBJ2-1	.	TGCGCCAGCAGCCAAGTAAGGGGGACAAGCTCCTACAATGAGCAGTTCTTC	CASSQVRGTSSYNEQFF
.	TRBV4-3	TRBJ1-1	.	TGCGCCAGCAGCCACCCCATGGGCACTGAAGCTTTCTTT	CASSHPMGTEAFF
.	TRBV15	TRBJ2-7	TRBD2	TGTGCCACCAGCAGAGACGGGAGGACAATAGAAGGGGAGCAGTACTTC	CATSRDGRTIEGEQYF
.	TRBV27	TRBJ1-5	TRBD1	TGTGCCAGCAGGATGACAGGGAAGGCAAATCAGCCCCAGCATTTT	CASRMTGKANQPQHF
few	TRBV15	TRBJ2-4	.	TGTGCCACCAGCAGAGATTGGGAGACCGTAGCCAAAAACATTCAGTACTTC	CATSRDWETVAKNIQYF
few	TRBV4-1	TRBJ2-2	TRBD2	TGCGCCAGCAGCCGCCACGGGGGGGCTCCCGGGGAGCTGTTTTTT	CASSRHGGAPGELFF
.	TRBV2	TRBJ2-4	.	TGTGCCAGCAGGGATCCGGGACTAGCCAAAAACATTCAGTACTTC	CASRDPGLAKNIQYF
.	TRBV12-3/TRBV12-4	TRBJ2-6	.	TGTGCCAGCAGAGATTTTGCGGGGGCCAACGTCCTGACTTTC	CASRDFAGANVLTF
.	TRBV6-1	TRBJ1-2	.	TGTGCCAGCAGGCGAGCAGGGTATGATGGCTACACCTTC	CASRRAGYDGYTF